These 17 T cell receptor beta chains originate from one sample sequenced in a study of cytomegalovirus exposure and HLA in healthy donors. Researchers ran the PCR with 60 Vbeta and 13 Jbeta primers. Assay used: immunoSEQ multiplex PCR; TCRdb lists only in-frame clones, some missing. The data show around 180,000 clones, roughly 80% seen once. Specimen: PBMCs. The receptors come from a male donor in good health and CMV-seronegative.

The V call is TRBV13, the J call TRBJ2-7; D possibly corresponds to TRBD2 (6 bases). V gave up 3 bases and J gave up 0 bases, with 15 bases separating them. CDR1 PRHDT and CDR2 FYEKMQ come from the germline V gene (reference sequence). The CDR3 spans 16 residues. The CDR3: CASSLRRTTPSYEQYF. CDR3 sequence (DNA): TGTGCCAGCAGCTTGAGACGGACTACACCCTCCTACGAGCAGTACTTC.

Only a few counts were recorded for this clone. The chain uses TRBV30 and TRBJ1-1, with D maybe TRBD1 (5 bases). From germline, CDR1 is GTSNPN and CDR2 SVGIG (reference sequence). The CDR3 is made up of 13 amino acids. The CDR3 here is CVGLGGRNTEAFF. CDR3 bases: TGTGTGGGTCTTGGGGGGAGGAACACTGAAGCTTTCTTT.

This clone turned up a few times. CDR3 nucleotide sequence: TGCGCCAGCAGCTCTCCTACAGGGGGCACTGAAGCTTTCTTT. Amino acids: CASSSPTGGTEAFF. J is TRBJ1-1 and V is TRBV4-1, with 8 nucleotides matching TRBD1. This CDR3 contains 14 residues. V trimming: 5 bases; J trimming: 4 bases; junction bases outside the gene matches: 6. The germline V gene encodes CDR1 MGHRA and CDR2 YSYEKL.

J is TRBJ2-7 and V is TRBV7-8; possible D gene TRBD2, 5 bases. CDR1 and CDR2 from the germline V gene are SGHVS and FQNEAQ. V lost 5 bases and J 7 bases, leaving 21 bases between the germline ends. This CDR3 comprises 15 residues. This CDR3 reads CASSPRFGSSREQYF. The DNA of the CDR3 is TGTGCCAGCAGCCCCCGGTTTGGGAGTTCGAGGGAGCAGTACTTC.

J is TRBJ1-6 and V is TRBV6-1, with D hard to call. Trimming left V 6 bases short and J 9 bases short, with 18 bases between. The germline gives CDR1 MNHNS, CDR2 SASEGT. This CDR3 is built from 15 residues. The CDR3 DNA follows: TGTGCCAGCAGCCCTTCGGGCAGAGGGAGTTCACCCCTCCACTTT. Its protein product is CASSPSGRGSSPLHF.

The chain recombines TRBV2 with TRBJ2-3; D perhaps matches TRBD1 (6 bases). CDR1 and CDR2 from the germline V gene are SNHLY and FYNNEI. Trimming left V 4 bases short and J 0 bases short, with 11 bases between. The CDR3 has 15 amino acids. The CDR3 is CASSARDISTDTQYF. CDR3 bases: TGTGCCAGCAGTGCGAGGGACATAAGCACAGATACGCAGTATTTT. Full variable domain (missing parts from reference TRBV2 and TRBJ2-3): EPEVTQTPSHQVTQMGQEVILRCVPISNHLYFYWYRQILGQKVEFLVSFYNNEISEKSEIFDDQFSVERPDGSNFTLKIRSTKLEDSAMYFCASSARDISTDTQYFGPGTRLTVL.

The chain has TRBV5-4 and TRBJ2-7; tentative D call: TRBD1 (5 bases). The CDR3 sequence is 13 residues long. CDR1 is SGHNT, CDR2 YYREEE, per germline (reference sequence). The ends were cut back, 0 bases at V and 5 bases at J, with 9 bases in the middle. In DNA form, the CDR3 reads TGTGCCAGCAGCTTGGTGCAGGGCCACGAGCAGTACTTC. Amino acid sequence: CASSLVQGHEQYF.

The rearrangement links TRBV4-2 to TRBJ2-7; 7 bases match TRBD2. J gave up 0 bases and V 1 base, and 6 bases lay outside the gene matches. CDR1 LGHNA and CDR2 YNFKEQ come from the germline V gene. This CDR3 is built from 16 residues. DNA for the CDR3: TGTGCCAGCAGCCAAGGAGCGGGGAATTTCTCCTACGAGCAGTACTTC. This encodes CASSQGAGNFSYEQYF.

This rearrangement joins TRBV11-2 to TRBJ2-7; no clear D. The CDR3 runs to 12 residues. Trimming left V 5 bases short and J 2 bases short, with 7 bases between. Per germline, CDR1 SGHAT and CDR2 FQNNGV. The CDR3 protein is CASSVRTYEQYF. In nucleotides, the CDR3 is TGTGCCAGCAGCGTGAGAACCTACGAGCAGTACTTC. The full variable domain, its missing parts supplied by reference TRBV11-2 and TRBJ2-7, is EAGVAQSPRYKIIEKRQSVAFWCNPISGHATLYWYQQILGQGPKLLIQFQNNGVVDDSQLPKDRFSAERLKGVDSTLKIQPAKLEDSAVYLCASSVRTYEQYFGPGTRLTVT.

The V call is TRBV11-2, the J call TRBJ2-3, with 13 positions matching TRBD2. Looked up from germline, CDR1 is SGHAT and CDR2 is FQNNGV. The CDR3 has 16 amino acids. J was trimmed by 5 bases and V by 6 bases; bases with no gene match: 8. CDR3 bases: TGTGCCAGCAGAAGGACTAGCGGGGGTTCCGTAGATACGCAGTATTTT. Translated, it gives CASRRTSGGSVDTQYF.

CDR3 protein: CASSVGLGDEQYF. Here the CDR3 DNA reads TGTGCCAGCAGCGTAGGTCTTGGAGACGAGCAGTACTTC. The chain is built from TRBV9 and TRBJ2-7; no firm D call. Germline CDR1 reads SGDLS; CDR2 reads YYNGEE. The CDR3 totals 13 residues. Trimming cost V 0 bases and J 5 bases, with 9 bases left between them.

The rearrangement uses TRBV5-3 and TRBJ1-2; 9 nucleotides agree with TRBD1. TRBV5-3 is flagged as an ORF with uncertain function. CDR3 length: 16 residues. The junction had 12 bases not matched to a gene; V was cut back by 4 bases and J by 5 bases. The DNA of the CDR3 is TGTGCCAGAAGCCCTTGGGACAGGGAACAGATTTATGGCTACACCTTC. Protein sequence: CARSPWDREQIYGYTF.

V gene TRBV29-1 combines with J gene TRBJ2-7, with D perhaps TRBD1 (5 bases). The ends were cut back, 4 bases at V and 1 base at J, with 17 bases in the middle. Germline assignment: CDR1 SQVTM and CDR2 ANQGSEA. The CDR3 runs 15 residues. CDR3 sequence: CSVGSKAGLSYEQYF. The CDR3 region has the DNA TGCAGCGTTGGGTCCAAGGCAGGGCTTTCCTACGAGCAGTACTTC.

This clone was counted only a few times. This sequence joins TRBV6-4 and TRBJ1-2; TRBD1 agrees at 7 bases. The germline V gene has CDR1 MRHNA and CDR2 SNTAGT. This CDR3 region has 12 residues. Losses at the gene ends were 2 bases for V and 7 bases for J; bases not matched to a gene: 1. CDR3 DNA: TGTGCCAGCAGTGACGGGACAGCTGGCTACACCTTC. Protein product: CASSDGTAGYTF.

The chain combines TRBV18 with TRBJ2-3, with D hard to call. Trimming shortened V by 3 bases and J by 4 bases, and 14 bases separated the two germline ends. Germline loops: CDR1 KGHSH, CDR2 LQKENI. The CDR3 covers 15 residues. The CDR3 sequence: CASSPGPPPADTQYF. CDR3 DNA: TGTGCCAGCTCACCTGGGCCTCCCCCTGCAGATACGCAGTATTTT.

The V gene is TRBV15, the J gene TRBJ2-5; no clear D gene. Germline V gene data show CDR1 as LNHNV and CDR2 as YYDKDF (reference sequence). The germline V and J ends were trimmed by 1 base and 1 base, with 4 bases remaining between them. The CDR3 runs to 13 residues. The CDR3 sequence: CATSRAGQETQYF. The CDR3 DNA is TGTGCCACCAGCAGAGCGGGCCAAGAGACCCAGTACTTC.

A word on this clone: The missing conserved phenylalanine or tryptophan at the end of this CDR3 makes a read error likely. V and J are TRBV27 and TRBJ2-7, with 7 positions matching TRBD1. V shed 6 bases, J shed 0 bases, and the junction held 14 bases outside the gene matches. This CDR3 contains 17 residues. CDR1 is MNHEY and CDR2 is SMNVEV in the germline V gene (reference sequence). This chain's CDR3 is CASRSIDRDVSSYEQYL. DNA of the CDR3: TGTGCCAGCAGATCGATCGACAGGGACGTGAGCTCCTACGAGCAGTACCTC.